These 8 T cell receptor beta chains were sequenced from one sample in a study of control samples from healthy donors and cancer patients (TCRdb year 2020). Library construction relied on the immunoSEQ multiplex PCR assay. Not all clones reach the TCRdb copy of this immuneACCESS table, which keeps in-frame sequences only. Checked studies attribute under half of the gap to unresolved V genes and leave the rest unexplained. The table for this sample lists 78,000 or so clones; roughly 88% of them were counted only once. The ten top clones hold roughly 5% of the sample. Input material: blood. These receptors originate from a woman between 50 and 59 years old in good health.

J is TRBJ1-1 and V is TRBV6-1; D is unresolved. Trimming stripped 3 bases from V and 12 bases from J, with 17 bases between. The germline gives CDR1 MNHNS, CDR2 SASEGT. This CDR3 has 13 residues. The CDR3 loop is CASSDNYAQWTFF. CDR3 DNA: TGTGCCAGCAGTGATAACTATGCACAATGGACTTTCTTT.

The chain has TRBV2 and TRBJ2-3, with 9 bases lining up with TRBD1. The V and J ends lost 3 bases and 2 bases, in that order; junction bases with no gene match: 12. Germline V lookup: CDR1 SNHLY, CDR2 FYNNEI. This CDR3 contains 18 residues. The CDR3 is CASSDSGGTGSNTDTQYF. The CDR3 nucleotides are TGTGCCAGCAGTGATAGTGGCGGGACAGGGTCCAACACAGATACGCAGTATTTT.

This chain links TRBV10-2 with TRBJ1-5; D may be TRBD1 (6 bases). Trimming cost V 4 bases and J 6 bases, with 16 bases left between them. CDR1 WSHSY and CDR2 SAAADI come from the germline V gene. CDR3 length equals 15 residues. The DNA of the CDR3 is TGCGCCAGCAGTGTTGGGGGGGCAGGGCCTCAGCCCCAGCATTTT. It translates to CASSVGGAGPQPQHF.

This clone was seen only a few times. The rearrangement links TRBV27 to TRBJ1-1; D gene unclear. Looked up from germline, CDR1 is MNHEY and CDR2 is SMNVEV (reference sequence). Trimming took off 5 bases at V and 2 bases at J, with 12 bases between the two ends. CDR3 length: 14 residues. The CDR3, as DNA: TGTGCCAGCAGTCTACTGACCGGTAACACTGAAGCTTTCTTT. It specifies CASSLLTGNTEAFF.

The V call is TRBV2, the J call TRBJ2-7; D gene uncertain. The CDR3 is 14 amino acids. The germline V and J ends were trimmed by 3 bases and 5 bases, with 14 bases remaining between them. CDR1 is SNHLY and CDR2 is FYNNEI in the germline V gene. This CDR3 reads CASSEAGLFDEQYF. The DNA of the CDR3 is TGTGCCAGCAGTGAGGCTGGGTTGTTCGACGAGCAGTACTTC.

The V call is TRBV5-4, the J call TRBJ1-2, with 7 bases lining up with TRBD1. The CDR3 runs 16 residues. The germline gives CDR1 SGHNT, CDR2 YYREEE (reference sequence). J gave up 4 bases and V 1 base, and 10 bases lay outside the gene matches. The CDR3 nucleotides read TGTGCCAGCAGCTTGCGCGGTGACAGGGAGACCTATGGCTACACCTTC. This translates into CASSLRGDRETYGYTF. The full variable domain, in which reference TRBV5-4 and TRBJ1-2 provide the parts outside the CDR3, is ETGVTQSPTHLIKTRGQQVTLRCSSQSGHNTVSWYQQALGQGPQFIFQYYREEENGRGNFPPRFSGLQFPNYSSELNVNALELDDSALYLCASSLRGDRETYGYTFGSGTRLTVV.

The genes are TRBV11-3 and TRBJ2-1; 9 nucleotides align to TRBD2. This CDR3 spans 16 amino acids. J gave up 6 bases and V 6 bases, and 12 bases lay outside the gene matches. Germline loops: CDR1 SGHNT, CDR2 YENEEA. The CDR3 DNA follows: TGTGCCAGCAGTTCCCCGGGGCGGGGGGGCCTCAATGAGCAGTTCTTC. Protein: CASSSPGRGGLNEQFF.

This clone occurred once. The chain employs TRBV11-3 and TRBJ2-2; TRBD1 matches at 10 bases. CDR1 is SGHNT, CDR2 YENEEA, per germline. The CDR3 totals 15 residues. Trimming cost V 5 bases and J 6 bases; bases outside gene matches: 6. CDR3 bases: TGTGCCAGCAGCCGCGGGACAGGGGTACCCGGGGAGCTGTTTTTT. Residues: CASSRGTGVPGELFF.